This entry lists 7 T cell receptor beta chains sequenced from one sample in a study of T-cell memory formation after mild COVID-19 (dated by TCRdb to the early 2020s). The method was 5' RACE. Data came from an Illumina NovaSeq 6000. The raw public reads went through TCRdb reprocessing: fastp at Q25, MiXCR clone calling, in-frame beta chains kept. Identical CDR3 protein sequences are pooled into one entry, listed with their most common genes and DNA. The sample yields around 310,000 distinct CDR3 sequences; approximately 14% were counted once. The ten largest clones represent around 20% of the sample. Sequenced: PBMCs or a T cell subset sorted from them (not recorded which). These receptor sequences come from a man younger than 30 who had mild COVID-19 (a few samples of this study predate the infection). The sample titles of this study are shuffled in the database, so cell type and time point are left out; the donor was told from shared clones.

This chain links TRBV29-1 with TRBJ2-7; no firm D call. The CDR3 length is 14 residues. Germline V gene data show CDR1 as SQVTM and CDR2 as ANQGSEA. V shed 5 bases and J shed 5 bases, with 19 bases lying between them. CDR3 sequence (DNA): TGCAGCGTTCGTGTGGTCAGGCCCCCTGACGAGCAGTACTTC. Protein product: CSVRVVRPPDEQYF.

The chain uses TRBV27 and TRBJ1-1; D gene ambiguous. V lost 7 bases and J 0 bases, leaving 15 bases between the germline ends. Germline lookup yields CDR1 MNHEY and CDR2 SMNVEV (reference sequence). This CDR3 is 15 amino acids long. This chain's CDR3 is CASKSRIGVNTEAFF. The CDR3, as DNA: TGTGCCAGCAAATCCCGGATCGGAGTGAACACTGAAGCTTTCTTT.

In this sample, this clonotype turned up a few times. The CDR3 nucleotides are TGTGCCATCAGTGACAGGGAGGGCACATACTATGGCTACACCTTC. Translating gives CAISDREGTYYGYTF. The chain couples TRBV10-3 to TRBJ1-2; D might be TRBD1 (5 bases). The CDR3 is 15 residues long. Trimming cost V 3 bases and J 3 bases, with 14 bases left between them. CDR1 and CDR2 from the germline V gene are ENHRY and SYGVKD.

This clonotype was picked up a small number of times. CDR3 bases: TGTGCCAGCAGCTTAGCGATGGGCGCGAACACCGGGGAGCTGTTTTTT. Protein: CASSLAMGANTGELFF. The chain is built from TRBV7-2 and TRBJ2-2; no definite D call. The CDR3 length is 16 residues. Trimming took off 0 bases at V and 0 bases at J, with 8 bases between the two ends. Germline assignment: CDR1 SGHTA and CDR2 FQGNSA.

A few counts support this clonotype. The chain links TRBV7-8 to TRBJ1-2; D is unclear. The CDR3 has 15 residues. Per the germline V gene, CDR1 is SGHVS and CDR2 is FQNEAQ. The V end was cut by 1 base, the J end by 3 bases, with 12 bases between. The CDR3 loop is CASSLGGPVDYGYTF. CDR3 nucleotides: TGTGCCAGCAGCTTAGGAGGCCCCGTGGACTATGGCTACACCTTC. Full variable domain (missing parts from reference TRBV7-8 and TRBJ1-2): GAGVSQSPRYKVAKRGQDVALRCDPISGHVSLFWYQQALGQGPEFLTYFQNEAQLDKSGLPSDRFFAERPEGSVSTLKIQRTQQEDSAVYLCASSLGGPVDYGYTFGSGTRLTVV.

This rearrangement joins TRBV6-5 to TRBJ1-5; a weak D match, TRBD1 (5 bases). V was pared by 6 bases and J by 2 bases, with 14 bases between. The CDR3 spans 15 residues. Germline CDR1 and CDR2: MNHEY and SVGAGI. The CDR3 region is CASRQGRGGNQPQHF. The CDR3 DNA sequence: TGTGCCAGCAGACAAGGAAGGGGTGGCAATCAGCCCCAGCATTTT.

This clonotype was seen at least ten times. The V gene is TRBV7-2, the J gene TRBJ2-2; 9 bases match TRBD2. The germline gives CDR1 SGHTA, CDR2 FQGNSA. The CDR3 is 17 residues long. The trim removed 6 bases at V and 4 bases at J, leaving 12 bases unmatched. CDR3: CASRLNSGGHFTGELFF. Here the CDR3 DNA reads TGTGCCAGCAGACTAAATAGCGGGGGTCACTTCACCGGGGAGCTGTTTTTT.